This T cell receptor (beta chain) came from a study of response to subunit inactivated influenza vaccine (dated by TCRdb to 2017 to 2018). In the study overall: The study used deep quantitative T cell receptor repertoire profiling to track responses to a trivalent subunit inactivated influenza vaccine.

The library was generated by RT-PCR. Instrument used: Illumina HiSeq 2500. Starting from the raw public reads, TCRdb applied fastp trimming at Q25, assembled clones with MiXCR and retained in-frame beta chains. Each CDR3 protein appears once, grouped with its most common genes and DNA. The sample contains roughly 520,000 distinct CDR3 sequences, 25% of them found a single time. Less than 2.5% of the sample lies in the top ten. V ends up 4 bases short and J 4 bases short, with an unmatched junction base count of 6. The germline V gene encodes CDR1 SGHTS and CDR2 YDEGEE. The CDR3 measures 15 amino acids from cysteine to phenylalanine. The kept DNA is CDR3 alone, 45 bases in frame from the first base. In its sample, this clonotype was seen a few times. The antigen this receptor binds is unknown. No much larger clone is present one base from it, and per-base qualities are unavailable. Broad study findings and their caveats: The authors suggested that each seasonal influenza vaccination may recruit only a limited number of new T cells.

Sample: CD4+ T cells sorted from PBMCs, taken about 5 days after vaccination. The source of this sequence is a man aged 45-65 years who received an inactivated influenza vaccine. Donor details come from another sample of the same person, matched by shared clones. The rearranged segments are TRBV5-8 and TRBJ2-3; 10 of the junction bases match TRBD1. For the CDR3, the sequence is CASSQGTGESDTQYF. The base sequence is TGTGCCAGCAGCCAAGGGACAGGGGAATCAGATACGCAGTATTTT.